The rows below give T cell receptor beta chains drawn from one sample of a study of OX40 agonist ivuxolimab in advanced cancers. The repertoire was sequenced with immunoSEQ multiplex PCR; TCRdb's copy has only in-frame clones and lacks some. The table lists tens of thousands of clones, approximately 88% of them singletons. Sequenced here: CD4+ or CD8+ T cells sorted from blood, sampled in a trial of the OX40 agonist ivuxolimab. Source of these receptors: an adult with an advanced solid tumor such as melanoma, head and neck, liver or kidney cancer. CDR3s include the opening cysteine and the closing phenylalanine or tryptophan. D genes are given only for firm matches. Expanded clones get a size class; other rows say once, few or many, or leave the size out.

size	V	J	D	CDR3	DNA
.	TRBV5-1	TRBJ1-2	TRBD1	CASSSGQGSYGYTF	TGCGCCAGCAGTTCCGGACAGGGGTCCTATGGCTACACCTTC
.	TRBV20-1	TRBJ2-7	.	CSAYTGSEQYF	TGCAGTGCTTACACAGGGAGCGAGCAGTACTTC
.	TRBV15	TRBJ2-7	TRBD2	CATSPHRGLAGKYEQYF	TGTGCCACCAGCCCCCATCGGGGACTAGCGGGGAAATACGAGCAGTACTTC
.	TRBV11-2	TRBJ2-7	.	CASSLDQATTYEQYF	TGTGCCAGCAGCTTAGATCAGGCCACTACCTACGAGCAGTACTTC
.	TRBV7-6	TRBJ2-3	TRBD2	CASSSGTREDTQYF	TGTGCCAGCAGCTCAGGGACGCGGGAGGATACGCAGTATTTT
once	TRBV6-5	TRBJ1-4	TRBD1	CASRDRGSEKLFF	TGTGCCAGCAGAGACAGGGGGAGTGAAAAACTGTTTTTT
.	TRBV6-4	TRBJ1-1	TRBD1	CASSEDRGNTEAFF	TGTGCCAGCAGTGAAGACAGGGGGAACACTGAAGCTTTCTTT
.	TRBV2	TRBJ2-5	TRBD2	CASTLAGETQYF	TGTGCCAGTACTCTAGCGGGAGAGACCCAGTACTTC
.	TRBV4-1	TRBJ2-3	.	CASSHQADTQYF	TGCGCCAGCAGCCATCAAGCAGATACGCAGTATTTT
.	TRBV10-3	TRBJ2-5	.	CAISESNREQETQYF	TGTGCCATCAGTGAGTCCAACCGAGAGCAAGAGACCCAGTACTTC
.	TRBV7-8	TRBJ1-1	.	CASSFRGGPEAFF	TGTGCCAGCAGCTTTAGGGGGGGCCCTGAAGCTTTCTTT
.	TRBV7-8	TRBJ2-7	.	CASSLARTARRYF	TGTGCCAGCAGCTTAGCGCGCACAGCCCGGCGGTACTTC
.	TRBV5-1	TRBJ2-1	.	CASSLEAGLHNEQFF	TGCGCCAGCAGCTTGGAGGCCGGGCTTCACAATGAGCAGTTCTTC
.	TRBV6-1	TRBJ1-5	.	CASSEAGGNQPQHF	TGTGCCAGCAGTGAAGCGGGAGGGAATCAGCCCCAGCATTTT
.	TRBV11-1	TRBJ1-3	.	CASSLGPTLNSGNTIYF	TGTGCCAGCAGCTTAGGTCCGACGCTAAACTCTGGAAACACCATATATTTT
.	TRBV6-1	TRBJ1-2	TRBD1	CASRLDRGYGYTF	TGTGCCAGCAGACTGGACAGGGGCTATGGCTACACCTTC
.	TRBV11-2	TRBJ2-1	TRBD2	CASSFLAGDYNEQFF	TGTGCCAGCAGCTTTCTAGCGGGAGACTACAATGAGCAGTTCTTC
.	TRBV30	TRBJ1-4	TRBD1	CAWSVRQGVNEKLFF	TGTGCCTGGAGTGTACGACAGGGGGTTAATGAAAAACTGTTTTTT
.	TRBV5-1	TRBJ2-1	.	CASSLVAGSYNEQFF	TGCGCCAGCAGCTTGGTTGCAGGCTCCTACAATGAGCAGTTCTTC
.	TRBV7-2	TRBJ2-2	.	CASSPSTGRRNPELFF	TGTGCCAGCAGCCCTTCGACAGGCCGAAGGAACCCGGAGCTGTTTTTT
.	TRBV19	TRBJ1-5	.	CASSIESDQPQHF	TGTGCCAGTAGTATAGAATCGGATCAGCCCCAGCATTTT
.	TRBV19	TRBJ2-5	.	CASSIDPEETQYF	TGTGCCAGTAGTATAGATCCCGAGGAGACCCAGTACTTC
.	TRBV6-1	TRBJ2-5	.	CAASEYQETQYF	TGTGCCGCAAGCGAGTACCAAGAGACCCAGTACTTC
.	TRBV11-2	TRBJ2-7	.	CASSRSYEQYF	TGTGCCAGCAGTAGGTCCTACGAGCAGTACTTC
.	TRBV19	TRBJ1-3	TRBD1	CASRPGQGANSGNTIYF	TGTGCCAGTAGGCCTGGACAGGGGGCCAACTCTGGAAACACCATATATTTT
.	TRBV10-2	TRBJ2-2	.	CASSRHQAPPGELFF	TGCGCCAGCAGTCGACACCAGGCCCCCCCCGGGGAGCTGTTTTTT